The rows below give T cell receptor beta chains drawn from one sample of a study of cytomegalovirus exposure and HLA in healthy donors. Some clones are missing from TCRdb's copy, which holds only in-frame ones; the method was immunoSEQ multiplex PCR. The sample shows approximately 89,000 clones, about 80% of them seen only once. The sequenced material came from PBMCs. The receptors were gathered from a man aged 30 to 45 in good health and CMV-seropositive. CDR3s include the opening cysteine and the closing phenylalanine or tryptophan. D genes are given only for firm matches. The size of a clone is reported for some rows only, either as once, few or many, or as a class for expanded clones.

TRBJ2-7 | NA | TRBD2 | TRBV7-8 | TGTGCCAGCAGCTTATCAGGACTAGCGGGGGGTGTCTACGAGCAGTACTTC | CASSLSGLAGGVYEQYF
TRBJ2-7 | few | TRBD1 | TRBV7-2 | TGTGCCAGCAGCTTGACCGGGACAGGGAGATACGAGCAGTACTTC | CASSLTGTGRYEQYF
TRBJ1-1 | NA | NA | TRBV5-6 | TGTGCCAGCAACGTTGGTTGGGGCGCGGCTGGCGCCGAAGCTTTCTTT | CASNVGWGAAGAEAFF
TRBJ2-3 | NA | TRBD2 | TRBV7-9 | TGTGCCAGCAGCTCGATGGGCTCGGGGGGAGGTTCGCAGTATTTT | CASSSMGSGGGSQYF
TRBJ2-3 | once | TRBD2 | TRBV19 | TGTGCCAGTAGTATAGGTAGGCTAGCGGGGGCTCCAGATACGCAGTATTTT | CASSIGRLAGAPDTQYF
TRBJ1-5 | NA | TRBD1 | TRBV6-5 | TGTGCCAGCAGCGGACAGGGTTGGGGCAATCAGCCCCAGCATTTT | CASSGQGWGNQPQHF
TRBJ2-7 | once | NA | TRBV11-2 | TGTGCCAGCAGCCCAATTCGTGACAGGTACTACGAGCAGTACTTC | CASSPIRDRYYEQYF
TRBJ2-5 | NA | TRBD2 | TRBV7-3 | TGTGCCAGCAGCTTAAGCGGCGGGGGGGTCAGAGAGACCCAGTACTTC | CASSLSGGGVRETQYF
TRBJ2-3 | NA | TRBD1 | TRBV2 | TGTGCCAGCAGAAGGACAGGGCCTTCCACAGATACGCAGTATTTT | CASRRTGPSTDTQYF
TRBJ1-3 | NA | TRBD1 | TRBV6-1 | TGTGCCAGCAGTGAACAGGGGGCGAACACCATATATTTT | CASSEQGANTIYF
TRBJ1-2 | NA | NA | TRBV6-1 | TGTGCCAGCAATTCAGGCCAATACTATGGCTACACCTTC | CASNSGQYYGYTF
TRBJ2-3 | NA | TRBD2 | TRBV7-2 | TGTGCCAGCAGCATACGGACTAGCGGGCCCACGAGGGGCACAGATACGCAGTATTTT | CASSIRTSGPTRGTDTQYF
TRBJ2-2 | NA | NA | TRBV2 | TGTGCCAGCAGTGTAGGGAGCCGGGGAGGCGGGGAGCTGTTTTTT | CASSVGSRGGGELFF
TRBJ2-1 | NA | TRBD1 | TRBV12-5 | TGTGCTAGTGGGGAAGACAGGGACTACAATGAGCAGTTCTTC | CASGEDRDYNEQFF
TRBJ2-7 | NA | NA | TRBV4-1 | TGCGCCAGCAGCCAAAGTAAACAGGAGATCTACGAGCAGTACTTC | CASSQSKQEIYEQYF
TRBJ1-2 | few | NA | TRBV5-4 | TGTGCCAGCAGCTTCCCCGGGACTGGGTATGGCTACACCTTC | CASSFPGTGYGYTF
TRBJ1-5 | NA | NA | TRBV6-5 | TGTGCCAGCAGCACCACGACGGGACATACCCAGCCCCAGCATTTT | CASSTTTGHTQPQHF
TRBJ2-1 | NA | NA | TRBV27 | TGTGCCAGCGGGGGCGGCGGGTGGCCCCCCAATGAGCAGTTCTTC | CASGGGGWPPNEQFF
TRBJ2-5 | NA | NA | TRBV4-1 | TGCGCCAGCAGCCAAACCGACAGGATACAAGAGACCCAGTACTTC | CASSQTDRIQETQYF
TRBJ2-1 | NA | TRBD1 | TRBV25-1 | TGTGCCAGCAGTGACCCCTCCAGGGGGTACAATGAGCAGTTCTTC | CASSDPSRGYNEQFF
TRBJ1-6 | NA | TRBD1 | TRBV9 | TGTGCCAGCAGCGTAGGACAGGGGCCACCCCTCCACTTT | CASSVGQGPPLHF
TRBJ2-1 | NA | TRBD1 | TRBV4-1 | TGCGCCAGCAGCAGGCCGGGACAGACAGGCAATGAGCAGTTCTTC | CASSRPGQTGNEQFF
TRBJ2-7 | NA | NA | TRBV10-3 | TGTGCCATCAGTGAGTCTCACAGGTCCTACGAGCAGTACTTC | CAISESHRSYEQYF
TRBJ1-1 | few | NA | TRBV23-1 | TGCGCCAGCAGTCCCGATCTCACAGGGCCCGTGAACACTGAAGCTTTCTTT | CASSPDLTGPVNTEAFF
TRBJ2-1 | NA | NA | TRBV18 | TGTGCCAGCTCACCCCCCGGGCAAGCGGAGAATGAGCAGTTCTTC | CASSPPGQAENEQFF
TRBJ1-2 | few | NA | TRBV19 | TGTGCCAGTAGTGCACGGGGGGCTTACTATGGCTACACCTTC | CASSARGAYYGYTF
TRBJ2-4 | NA | TRBD2 | TRBV6-5 | TGTGCCAGCAGTTCCACGTTAGCGGGGAGCCAAAACATTCAGTACTTC | CASSSTLAGSQNIQYF
TRBJ1-5 | NA | NA | TRBV6-1 | TGTGCCAGCAGCCCCGTGGGGGGGGATCAGCCCCAGCATTTT | CASSPVGGDQPQHF
TRBJ1-4 | NA | TRBD1 | TRBV11-2 | TGTGCCAGCAGCTTCGGACAGGCCGAGGAAAAACTGTTTTTT | CASSFGQAEEKLFF
TRBJ1-1 | few | NA | TRBV6-1 | TGTGCCAGCAGTTATCGTCTCAAGACATCTGAAGCTTTCTTT | CASSYRLKTSEAFF
TRBJ2-3 | NA | TRBD1 | TRBV7-9 | TGTGCCAGCAGCCAGCAGGGGGAGGATACGCAGTATTTT | CASSQQGEDTQYF
TRBJ1-2 | NA | TRBD1 | TRBV4-2 | TGTGCCAGCAGCCAGGCCCTGGGACAGTCGGATGGCTACACCTTC | CASSQALGQSDGYTF
TRBJ2-1 | NA | TRBD2 | TRBV5-1 | TGCGCCAGCAGGGCCCGGGCGGGGGGAAACAATGAGCAGTTCTTC | CASRARAGGNNEQFF
TRBJ2-1 | NA | NA | TRBV7-9 | TGTGCCAGCAGCTTAGTGGCCAATGAGCAGTTCTTC | CASSLVANEQFF
TRBJ1-6 | NA | NA | TRBV7-3 | TGTGCCAGCAGCTTAGACGCTACAGGAAATTCACCCCTCCACTTT | CASSLDATGNSPLHF
TRBJ1-1 | few | TRBD1 | TRBV2 | TGTGCCAGCACCCTTGGGACAGGGACTCGAGCTTTCTTT | CASTLGTGTRAFF
TRBJ2-7 | NA | NA | TRBV6-5 | TGTGCCAGCAGTTATGGTGGGCAATACGAGCAGTACTTC | CASSYGGQYEQYF
TRBJ2-2 | few | NA | TRBV6-5 | TGTGCCAGCAGGGACACGAACACCGGGGAGCTGTTTTTT | CASRDTNTGELFF
TRBJ2-7 | NA | NA | TRBV5-4 | TGTGCCAGCAGCTTGGAGCCCCCGCCCGAGCAGTACTTC | CASSLEPPPEQYF
TRBJ2-3 | NA | TRBD1 | TRBV7-6 | TGTGCCAGCAGCTTAGAGCAGGGGGTCCCCACAGATACGCAGTATTTT | CASSLEQGVPTDTQYF
TRBJ1-5 | NA | NA | TRBV7-9 | TGTGCCAGCAGCTCGGGGGGAGGTAATCAGCCCCAGCATTTT | CASSSGGGNQPQHF
TRBJ1-1 | once | NA | TRBV19 | TGTGCCAGTAGATTCACATGGACTGAAGCTTTCTTT | CASRFTWTEAFF
TRBJ2-5 | NA | TRBD2 | TRBV7-2 | TGTGCCAGCAGCTTACGTGTAGCGGGGTTTCAAGAGACCCAGTACTTC | CASSLRVAGFQETQYF
TRBJ2-3 | NA | TRBD1 | TRBV7-6 | TGTGCCAGCAGCCAGACAGGGGTGACCACAGATACGCAGTATTTT | CASSQTGVTTDTQYF
TRBJ2-5 | NA | NA | TRBV7-9 | TGTTCCAGCACCCCGGGGGAGACCCAGTACTTC | CSSTPGETQYF
TRBJ1-3 | NA | NA | TRBV7-2 | TGTGCCAGCAGCTTAACTGCTGAAGCTGGAAACACCATATATTTT | CASSLTAEAGNTIYF
TRBJ2-5 | NA | TRBD2 | TRBV2 | TGTGCCAACATACCTAGCGGGGGGGCAAGTGAGACCCAGTACTTC | CANIPSGGASETQYF